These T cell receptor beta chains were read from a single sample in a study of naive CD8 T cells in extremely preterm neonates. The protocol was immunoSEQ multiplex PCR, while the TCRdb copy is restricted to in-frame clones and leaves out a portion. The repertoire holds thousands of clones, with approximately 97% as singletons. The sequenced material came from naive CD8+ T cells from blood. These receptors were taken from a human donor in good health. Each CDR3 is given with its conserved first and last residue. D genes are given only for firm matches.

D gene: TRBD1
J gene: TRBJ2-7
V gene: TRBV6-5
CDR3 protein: CASSKDRGPYEQYF

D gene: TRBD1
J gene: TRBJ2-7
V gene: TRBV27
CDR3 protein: CASSVSGGLLGEQYF

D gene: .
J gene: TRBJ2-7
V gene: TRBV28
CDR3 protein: CASRARESLYEQYF

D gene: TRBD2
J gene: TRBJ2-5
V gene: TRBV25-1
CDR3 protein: CASIYLAGTQYF

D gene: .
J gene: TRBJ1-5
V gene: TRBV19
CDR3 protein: CASSGQGSNQPQHF

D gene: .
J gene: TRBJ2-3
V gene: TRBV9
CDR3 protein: CASSVGGDTQYF

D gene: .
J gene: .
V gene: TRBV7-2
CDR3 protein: CASSYGRPGRATYEQYF

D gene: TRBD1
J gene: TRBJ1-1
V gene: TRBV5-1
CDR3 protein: CASSWRQGSTEAFF

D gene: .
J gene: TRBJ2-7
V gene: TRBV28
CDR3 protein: CASSLTGYYEQYF

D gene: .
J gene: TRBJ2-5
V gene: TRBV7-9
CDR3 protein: CASSRREGKTQYF

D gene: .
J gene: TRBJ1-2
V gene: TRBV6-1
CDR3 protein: CASSPYGVYGYTF

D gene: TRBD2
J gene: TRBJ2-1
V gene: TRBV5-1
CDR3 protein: CASSGGLAGVEQFF

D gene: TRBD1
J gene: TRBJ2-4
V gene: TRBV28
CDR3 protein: CASRRAGTGRNIQYF

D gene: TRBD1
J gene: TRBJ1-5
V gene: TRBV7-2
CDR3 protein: CASSSTGTARNQPQHF

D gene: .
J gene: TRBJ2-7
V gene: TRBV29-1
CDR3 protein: CSARGRHEQYF

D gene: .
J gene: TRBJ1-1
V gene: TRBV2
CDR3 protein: CASMFLTFTNTEAFF

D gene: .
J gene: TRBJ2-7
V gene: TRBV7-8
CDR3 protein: CASSPDPRYEQYF

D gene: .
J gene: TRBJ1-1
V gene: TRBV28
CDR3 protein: CASILGGLLGEAFF

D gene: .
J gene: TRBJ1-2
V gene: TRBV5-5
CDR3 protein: CASSFPGREHLYGYTF

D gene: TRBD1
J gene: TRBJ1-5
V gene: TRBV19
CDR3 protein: CASSIRDRGRYNQPQHF

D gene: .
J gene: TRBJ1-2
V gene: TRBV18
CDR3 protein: CASSPRGAEHYGYTF

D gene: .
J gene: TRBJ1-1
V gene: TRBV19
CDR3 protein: CASSIGYYTEAFF

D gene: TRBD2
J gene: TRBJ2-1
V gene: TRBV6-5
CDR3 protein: CARDTSGIEQFF

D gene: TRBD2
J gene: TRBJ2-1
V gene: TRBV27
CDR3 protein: CASSLWEGVAGRNEQFF

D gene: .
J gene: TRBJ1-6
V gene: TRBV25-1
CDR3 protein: CASSDTYNSPLHF

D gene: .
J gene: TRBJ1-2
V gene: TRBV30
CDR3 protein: CAWSVRRGGYGYTF

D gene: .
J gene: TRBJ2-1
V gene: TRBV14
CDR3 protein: CASSQGPGDEQFF

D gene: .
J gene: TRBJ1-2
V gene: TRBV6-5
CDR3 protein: CASSRRDTAYYGYTF

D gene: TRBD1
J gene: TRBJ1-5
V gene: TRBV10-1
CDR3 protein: CASSGGTGGPNSNQPQHF

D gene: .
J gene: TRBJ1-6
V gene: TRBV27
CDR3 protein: CASRGVYRAVRSPLHF

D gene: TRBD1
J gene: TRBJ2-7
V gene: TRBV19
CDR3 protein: CASSGTGTSEQYF

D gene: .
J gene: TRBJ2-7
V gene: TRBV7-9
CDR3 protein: CASSTKQGLGQYF

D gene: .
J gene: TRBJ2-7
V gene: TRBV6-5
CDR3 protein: CASSPHYEQYF

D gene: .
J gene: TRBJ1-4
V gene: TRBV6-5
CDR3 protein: CASSYGGRANEKLFF

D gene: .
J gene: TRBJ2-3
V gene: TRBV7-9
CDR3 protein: CASLGGSPRADTQYF

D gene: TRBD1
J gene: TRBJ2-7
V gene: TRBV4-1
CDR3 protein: CASSQEQQGGPYEQYF

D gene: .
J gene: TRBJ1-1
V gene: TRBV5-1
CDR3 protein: CASRDRTENTEAFF

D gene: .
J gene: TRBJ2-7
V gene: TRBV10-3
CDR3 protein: CAISEHPLEQYF

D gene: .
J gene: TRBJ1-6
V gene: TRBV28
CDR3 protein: CASIPGQYNSPLHF

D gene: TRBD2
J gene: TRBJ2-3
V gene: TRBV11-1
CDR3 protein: CASGGSFTDTQYF

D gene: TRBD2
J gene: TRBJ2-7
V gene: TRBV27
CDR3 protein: CASSSLGTKGLEQYF